These 2 T cell receptor beta chains share one sample of origin, sequenced in a study of blood T cell repertoires in COVID-19. Using immunoSEQ multiplex PCR, the repertoire was profiled, and TCRdb retains in-frame clones only, with some absent. Seen here are 450,000 to 600,000 clones, approximately 86% observed once, and the top ten hold under 0.85%. Sequences were obtained from PBMCs or T cells enriched from blood (not recorded which). The source is a woman aged 18-35 years who had recovered from COVID-19.

In DNA, the CDR3 is TGCAGCGTAGCAGGAATCTTGAACACTGAAGCTTTCTTT. Translation gives CSVAGILNTEAFF. This chain links TRBV29-1 with TRBJ1-1; the D is unclear. Germline assignment: CDR1 SQVTM and CDR2 ANQGSEA. There are 13 residues in the CDR3. The V gene lost 6 bases and the J gene lost 0 bases, with 11 bases spanning the gap. The whole variable domain, filled in from reference TRBV29-1 and TRBJ1-1, reads SAVISQKPSRDICQRGTSLTIQCQVDSQVTMMFWYRQQPGQSLTLIATANQGSEATYESGFVIDKFPISRPNLTFSTLTVSNMSPEDSSIYLCSVAGILNTEAFFGQGTRLTVV.

In its sample, this clone was seen a few times. The rearrangement joins TRBV25-1 to TRBJ1-6, with a possible D match to TRBD1 (6 bases). The V gene lost 8 bases and the J gene lost 6 bases, with 14 bases spanning the gap. CDR1 and CDR2 (germline): MGHDK, SYGVNS. The CDR3 loop spans 14 amino acids. CDR3 coding DNA: TGTGCCAGCTCTGGAACAGGGTCTAATTCACCCCTCCACTTT. It specifies CASSGTGSNSPLHF.